Presented here are 16 T cell receptor beta chains from one specimen sequenced in a study of T cells after yellow fever vaccination. TCRdb re-derived calls from the 5' RACE reads in MiXCR, one entry per CDR3 protein. The sample has 340,000 or so distinct CDR3 sequences, approximately 12% seen once. The sequenced sample was CD4+ T cells sorted from PBMCs, obtained 15 days after the yellow fever booster vaccination. All receptors derive from a man aged 18 to 30 who received the YFV17D yellow fever vaccine.

CDR3 sequence: CASSTPAPRGELFF. For the CDR3, the DNA is TGTGCCAGCAGCACCCCGGCCCCCAGGGGGGAGCTGTTTTTT. The chain is built from TRBV7-2 and TRBJ2-2; D gene unclear. The CDR3 totals 14 residues. Germline V gives CDR1 SGHTA, CDR2 FQGNSA. Trimming took 5 bases from V and 8 from J, leaving 15 bases between them.

This clonotype was observed a few times. V and J are TRBV25-1 and TRBJ2-2; no reliable D call. Germline V lookup: CDR1 MGHDK, CDR2 SYGVNS. CDR3 length: 14 residues. Trimming stripped 5 bases from V and 6 bases from J, with 13 bases between. CDR3 bases: TGTGCCAGCAGTTCAGCCAAAGAGGCCGGGGAGCTGTTTTTT. It specifies CASSSAKEAGELFF.

This clonotype was picked up a small number of times. The V and J genes are TRBV5-1 and TRBJ2-2, with D tentatively TRBD1 (5 bases). V lost 3 bases and J lost 6, with 18 bases in between. Germline values: CDR1 SGHRS, CDR2 YFSETQ. This CDR3 is 16 amino acids long. This chain's CDR3 is CASSSVGAVLAGELFF. The CDR3 nucleotides read TGCGCCAGCAGCTCGGTTGGGGCAGTCCTTGCCGGGGAGCTGTTTTTT.

This clonotype was counted only a few times. The rearrangement links TRBV6-2 or TRBV6-3 to TRBJ2-7; tentatively, D is TRBD1 (5 bases). The germline V and J ends were trimmed by 4 bases and 3 bases, with 22 bases remaining between them. Germline V gives CDR1 MNHEY, CDR2 SVGEGT. The CDR3 totals 17 residues. In DNA, the CDR3 is TGTGCCAGCAGTTCCGACAGAATCCATCCTTATTACTACGAGCAGTACGTC. Its translation: CASSSDRIHPYYYEQYV.

The genes are TRBV6-5 and TRBJ1-2; D gene unclear. CDR1 is MNHEY, CDR2 SVGAGI, per germline. This CDR3 has 16 residues. Between the trimmed V and J ends, which lost 2 bases and 0 bases, there was a span of 13 bases. CDR3 DNA: TGTGCCAGCAGTTACGTAGGACGGACGACTAACTATGGCTACACCTTC. Protein product: CASSYVGRTTNYGYTF.

This clonotype has ten or more counts. V gene TRBV28 combines with J gene TRBJ1-3, with a possible D match to TRBD1 (6 bases). Trimming shortened V by 11 bases and J by 3 bases, and 14 bases separated the two germline ends. The CDR3 runs 13 residues. Germline loops: CDR1 MDHEN, CDR2 SYDVKM. CDR3 DNA sequence: TGTGCCGCCACAGGGAGGGTTGGAAACACCATATATTTT. It yields the protein CAATGRVGNTIYF.

The rearrangement uses TRBV11-2 and TRBJ1-1; possibly TRBD1 for D (6 bases). CDR3 size: 15 residues. The V and J ends lost 1 base and 1 base respectively, with 10 bases between them. Germline V gives CDR1 SGHAT, CDR2 FQNNGV. DNA for the CDR3: TGTGCCAGCAGCTTAGTTGGGGGGCAGAACACTGAAGCTTTCTTT. Residues: CASSLVGGQNTEAFF. Supplemented by reference TRBV11-2 and TRBJ1-1, the full variable domain reads EAGVAQSPRYKIIEKRQSVAFWCNPISGHATLYWYQQILGQGPKLLIQFQNNGVVDDSQLPKDRFSAERLKGVDSTLKIQPAKLEDSAVYLCASSLVGGQNTEAFFGQGTRLTVV.

This clonotype was counted only a few times. J is TRBJ2-1 and V is TRBV20-1; 8 bases match TRBD1. The CDR3 has 16 amino acids. Germline V gene sequence: CDR1 DFQATT, CDR2 SNEGSKA (reference sequence). Trimming cost V 1 base and J 10 bases; bases outside gene matches: 15. CDR3 sequence reads: CSARASDRGRIGEQFF. The CDR3 DNA sequence: TGCAGTGCTAGAGCGTCCGACAGGGGACGAATAGGAGAGCAGTTCTTC.

The chain uses TRBV5-1 and TRBJ2-5; D may be TRBD1 (6 bases). CDR1 is SGHRS and CDR2 is YFSETQ in the germline V gene. The V gene lost 6 bases and the J gene lost 2 bases, with 11 bases spanning the gap. CDR3 length: 13 amino acids. For the CDR3, the DNA is TGCGCCAGCACACAACAGGGACAAGAGACCCAGTACTTC. Residues: CASTQQGQETQYF.

This clonotype was counted only a few times. The chain recombines TRBV27 with TRBJ1-6, with unresolved D. The V end lost 5 bases, the J end lost 10 bases, and 15 bases lay between the germline ends. Per germline, CDR1 MNHEY and CDR2 SMNVEV (reference sequence). The CDR3 contains 14 residues. CDR3 bases: TGTGCCAGCAGTGCCGGGAATGCTAGGTCACCCCTCCACTTT. Translated, it gives CASSAGNARSPLHF.

The V and J genes are TRBV9 and TRBJ1-5; D is unresolved. CDR3 length equals 14 residues. V lost 0 bases and J lost 9, with 13 bases in between. The V gene's germline CDR1 is SGDLS and CDR2 YYNGEE. The CDR3 sequence: CASSVGDGLGPQHF. The DNA for the CDR3 is TGTGCCAGCAGCGTAGGCGACGGACTTGGGCCCCAGCATTTT.

This rearrangement joins TRBV15 to TRBJ1-1; D is possibly TRBD1 (6 bases). The germline V and J ends were trimmed by 0 bases and 8 bases, with 13 bases remaining between them. The CDR3 contains 14 residues. Germline loops: CDR1 LNHNV, CDR2 YYDKDF (reference sequence). Here the CDR3 reads CATSREGAPTEAFF. For the CDR3, the DNA is TGTGCCACCAGCAGAGAGGGGGCCCCGACCGAAGCTTTCTTT.

This clonotype was found many times. This chain joins TRBV7-2 and TRBJ2-5; D remains ambiguous. The CDR3 extends over 13 amino acids. The V gene lost 2 bases and the J gene lost 2 bases, with 6 bases spanning the gap. Germline V gene sequence: CDR1 SGHTA, CDR2 FQGNSA. The CDR3 DNA reads as TGTGCCAGCAGCTTAAGGCGGCAAGAGACCCAGTACTTC. It translates to CASSLRRQETQYF.

The sample holds a few counts of this clonotype. The chain couples TRBV7-3 to TRBJ1-6, with D hard to call. The V end lost 1 base, the J end lost 5 bases, and 9 bases lay between the germline ends. The CDR3 runs 15 residues. Looked up from germline, CDR1 is SGHTA and CDR2 is FQGTGA. CDR3 loop: CASSLRAADNSPLHF. CDR3 DNA sequence: TGTGCCAGCAGCTTAAGGGCAGCCGATAATTCACCCCTCCACTTT.

This clonotype was picked up a small number of times. V is TRBV15 and J is TRBJ1-2; 12 bases agree with TRBD1. Germline V gene lookup returns CDR1 LNHNV and CDR2 YYDKDF (reference sequence). This CDR3 comprises 15 residues. J lost 6 bases, V lost 1 base, and 3 bases had no gene match. In DNA form, the CDR3 reads TGTGCCACCAGCAGAGGCGGGACAGGGGGCGATGGCTACACCTTC. Protein sequence: CATSRGGTGGDGYTF.

The chain employs TRBV20-1 and TRBJ2-5; D is perhaps TRBD2 (7 bases). This CDR3 has 13 amino acids. CDR1 is DFQATT and CDR2 is SNEGSKA in the germline V gene (reference sequence). Trimming removed 3 bases at V and 1 base at J, with 9 bases between. The CDR3 loop reads CSARGGPQETQYF. The CDR3 DNA reads TGCAGTGCTAGGGGGGGGCCCCAAGAGACCCAGTACTTC.